This T cell receptor (beta chain) was recovered during a study of blood T cells in healthy people across ages. The use of a sample-barcoded 5' primer and a J-beta primer mix characterized a second PCR of 7 to 11 cycles. Every cDNA was tagged by a template-switch adaptor with 12 random nucleotides. Every sample gave at least 2.5 million paired-end reads containing CDR3. TCRdb analysed the 5' RACE reads with MiXCR anew, one entry per CDR3 protein. Of about 1.7 million distinct CDR3 sequences in the sample, approximately 30% are singletons; the top ten hold 7.7%. The individuals who served as donors were healthy Caucasians living in Russia, aged roughly 6 to 95. The CDR3 consists of 14 residues. Germline V gene sequence: CDR1 SGHDT, CDR2 YYEEEE. V was cut by 2 bases and J by 4 bases, with 12 bases left in between.

The genes are TRBV5-6 and TRBJ1-1; D perhaps matches TRBD1 (5 bases). The sequenced sample was blood. This sequence originates from a woman in her 30s in good health. CDR3 in DNA: TGTGCCAGCAGCTTTTCCGGGACCCGCACTGAAGCTTTCTTT. Protein: CASSFSGTRTEAFF.